This TCR beta chain was sequenced in a study of blood T cell repertoires in COVID-19. Clones were read by immunoSEQ multiplex PCR, and TCRdb kept only the in-frame ones, dropping some. The sample has 350,000 or so clones, about 90% seen once. V was trimmed by 4 bases and J by 7 bases, leaving 12 bases between them. CDR3 length: 14 amino acids. The germline V gene encodes CDR1 SGHNT and CDR2 YYREEE (reference sequence). This sequence originates from a woman aged 25 to 45 who had recovered from COVID-19. The rearrangement joins TRBV5-4 to TRBJ1-6; possibly TRBD1 for D (5 bases). Sequencing was performed on PBMCs or T cells enriched from blood (not recorded which). CDR3 sequence reads: CASSPGGTNSPLHF. Here the CDR3 DNA reads TGTGCCAGCAGCCCCGGGGGGACCAATTCACCCCTCCACTTT.